These 26 T cell receptor beta chains came from one sample sequenced in a study of cytomegalovirus exposure and HLA in healthy donors. Primers: 60 Vbeta forward and 13 Jbeta reverse. TCRdb keeps only in-frame clones here, not all; method: immunoSEQ multiplex PCR. The table records around 180,000 clones, 70% to 80% of them present only once. Material: PBMCs. All receptors derive from a woman aged 40 to 50 in good health and CMV-seronegative.

Note on this clone: Other DNA sequences in this sample translate to the same CDR3. The gene calls are TRBV28 and TRBJ2-7, with unresolved D. Germline-derived CDR1 and CDR2 are MDHEN and SYDVKM. There are 12 residues in the CDR3. V lost 1 base and J lost 2, with 3 bases in between. The CDR3 spells CASSLSAYEQYF. DNA of the CDR3: TGTGCCAGCAGTTTATCTGCCTACGAGCAGTACTTC.

The chain carries TRBV27 and TRBJ2-5, with 7 bases identical to TRBD1. The CDR3 length is 16 residues. Trimming took 1 base from V and 9 from J; bases not matched to a gene: 14. Germline V gene sequence: CDR1 MNHEY, CDR2 SMNVEV (reference sequence). DNA of the CDR3: TGTGCCAGCAGTTTATGGGCTGGGACAGCACAAGGGGCCCAGTACTTC. Translation: CASSLWAGTAQGAQYF.

The rearrangement links TRBV28 to TRBJ2-1, with TRBD2 identical over 12 bases. This CDR3 contains 18 residues. V trimming: 2 bases; J trimming: 5 bases; junction bases outside the gene matches: 10. Looked up from germline, CDR1 is MDHEN and CDR2 is SYDVKM. CDR3 sequence: CASSLELAGGSVHNEQFF. The CDR3 DNA reads TGTGCCAGCAGTTTAGAACTAGCGGGAGGTTCAGTACACAATGAGCAGTTCTTC.

V and J are TRBV6-1 and TRBJ1-1; D might be TRBD1 (5 bases). The CDR3 loop spans 15 amino acids. The V end lost 6 bases, the J end lost 2 bases, and 16 bases lay between the germline ends. Germline-derived CDR1 and CDR2 are MNHNS and SASEGT. DNA of the CDR3: TGTGCCAGCAGGGAAACCGGGGGGAGAAACACTGAAGCTTTCTTT. Protein: CASRETGGRNTEAFF.

The chain recombines TRBV4-3 with TRBJ2-7; D may be TRBD1 (7 bases). The better agreement between TRBJ2-1 and the DNA end casts doubt on the J call. The CDR3 contains 15 residues. Germline CDR1 is LGHNA and CDR2 is YSLEER. CDR3 protein: CASSQQQGGWNEQFF. CDR3 DNA: TGCGCCAGCAGCCAACAGCAGGGGGGTTGGAATGAGCAGTTCTTC.

This chain joins TRBV19 and TRBJ2-3; tentative D call: TRBD1 (6 bases). CDR1 is LNHDA and CDR2 is SQIVND in the germline V gene (reference sequence). The CDR3 covers 14 residues. With 10 bases removed from V and 3 bases from J, the gap between germline ends came to 17 bases. In DNA, the CDR3 is TGTGCCACCCGAGTACAGGGCTGGACAGATACGCAGTATTTT. Residues: CATRVQGWTDTQYF.

V usage is TRBV7-2 and J usage is TRBJ2-1, with 10 positions matching TRBD2. V dropped 8 bases and J dropped 1; count of bases not matched to a gene: 11. CDR1 is SGHTA and CDR2 is FQGNSA in the germline V gene. This CDR3 region has 17 residues. CDR3 sequence (DNA): TGTGCCAGCCGCATAGGGGCTAGCGGGGGTTCCTACAATGAGCAGTTCTTC. Protein product: CASRIGASGGSYNEQFF. Complete variable domain (other parts from reference TRBV7-2 and TRBJ2-1): GAGVSQSPSNKVTEKGKDVELRCDPISGHTALYWYRQSLGQGLEFLIYFQGNSAPDKSGLPSDRFSAERTGGSVSTLTIQRTQQEDSAVYLCASRIGASGGSYNEQFFGPGTRLTVL.

The rearrangement links TRBV10-3 to TRBJ2-7; a possible D gene is TRBD1 (6 bases). Trimming left V 5 bases short and J 3 bases short, with 17 bases between. This CDR3 has 15 residues. CDR1 is ENHRY, CDR2 SYGVKD, per germline. The CDR3 DNA is TGTGCCATCAGTAGAGGACAGACGTTCGACTACGAGCAGTACTTC. It specifies CAISRGQTFDYEQYF.

V gene TRBV18 combines with J gene TRBJ1-4; unclear D gene. Looked up from germline, CDR1 is KGHSH and CDR2 is LQKENI. CDR3 length: 14 amino acids. V lost 3 bases and J 4 bases, leaving 9 bases between the germline ends. The CDR3 reads CASSPAGRNEKLFF. CDR3 DNA sequence: TGTGCCAGCTCACCTGCAGGCCGTAATGAAAAACTGTTTTTT.

The chain uses TRBV11-3 and TRBJ1-1; D unclear. CDR1 is SGHNT and CDR2 is YENEEA in the germline V gene. V lost 4 bases to trimming and J lost 3 bases, with 12 bases between them. The CDR3 is 14 amino acids. The CDR3 nucleotides are TGTGCCAGCAGCTCCGGCCCGGGGTACACTGAAGCTTTCTTT. Amino acid sequence: CASSSGPGYTEAFF. The full variable domain, with the rest looked up from reference TRBV11-3 and TRBJ1-1, is EAGVVQSPRYKIIEKKQPVAFWCNPISGHNTLYWYLQNLGQGPELLIRYENEEAVDDSQLPKDRFSAERLKGVDSTLKIQPAELGDSAVYLCASSSGPGYTEAFFGQGTRLTVV.

A note on this clone: The sample has other DNA sequences that encode this CDR3 too. V usage is TRBV7-2 and J usage is TRBJ2-7; D gene ambiguous. CDR3 length: 14 residues. V lost 1 base and J lost 3, with 10 bases in between. Germline lookup yields CDR1 SGHTA and CDR2 FQGNSA. CDR3 nucleotides: TGTGCCAGCAGCTTAGATTCGGCGGACTACGAGCAGTACTTC. Amino acid sequence: CASSLDSADYEQYF.

This clone came up once. The CDR3 DNA reads as TGTGCCAGCAGCACAGACAGGCATTCACCCCTCCACTTT. Encoded protein: CASSTDRHSPLHF. V and J are TRBV13 and TRBJ1-6, with D possibly matching TRBD1 (6 bases). This CDR3 is built from 13 residues. The germline CDR1 and CDR2 sequences are PRHDT and FYEKMQ (reference sequence). Trimming stripped 5 bases from V and 8 bases from J, with 10 bases between.

There are a few counts of this clone. This sequence joins TRBV6-5 and TRBJ2-7; TRBD1 aligns across 9 bases. Germline loops: CDR1 MNHEY, CDR2 SVGAGI. The CDR3 has 16 residues. V was pared by 0 bases and J by 2 bases, with 5 bases of the junction left unmatched. The CDR3 here is CASSYSGRDRAYEQYF. CDR3 DNA sequence: TGTGCCAGCAGTTACTCGGGTCGGGACAGGGCCTACGAGCAGTACTTC.

This clone occurred a few times. V is TRBV6-1 and J is TRBJ1-2; 8 nucleotides match TRBD1. The V gene's germline CDR1 is MNHNS and CDR2 SASEGT. Trimming took 4 bases from V and 4 from J; bases not matched to a gene: 5. CDR3 length equals 14 residues. CDR3 in DNA: TGTGCCAGCAGTGCGGGGCAGGGGGCCTATGGCTACACCTTC. This sequence encodes CASSAGQGAYGYTF.

This rearrangement joins TRBV2 to TRBJ1-1; no firm D call. Looked up from germline, CDR1 is SNHLY and CDR2 is FYNNEI. This CDR3 spans 11 amino acids. V was cut by 9 bases and J by 5 bases, with 10 bases left in between. CDR3 protein: CARTAETEAFF. Here the CDR3 DNA reads TGTGCCAGAACCGCGGAGACTGAAGCTTTCTTT.

V gene TRBV7-2 combines with J gene TRBJ2-2; 9 positions agree with TRBD2. The CDR3 extends over 17 amino acids. The V gene end was trimmed by 5 bases and the J gene end by 7 bases; junction bases not matched to a gene: 14. Per germline, CDR1 SGHTA and CDR2 FQGNSA. CDR3 bases: TGTGCCAGCAGCGTGGAGGCGGGAGGGCCCAGGGGCGGGGAGCTGTTTTTT. Encoded protein: CASSVEAGGPRGGELFF.

This chain joins TRBV18 and TRBJ2-5; 7 positions agree with TRBD1. The CDR3 has 15 residues. V lost 1 base, J lost 0 bases, and 2 bases stayed unmatched. Germline V lookup: CDR1 KGHSH, CDR2 LQKENI. CDR3 in DNA: TGTGCCAGCTCACCACTACAGGGGTACCAAGAGACCCAGTACTTC. Protein: CASSPLQGYQETQYF.

The rearrangement links TRBV29-1 to TRBJ2-5, with 13 nucleotides matching TRBD2. CDR3 length: 16 amino acids. Trimming cost V 5 bases and J 7 bases; bases outside gene matches: 13. Germline values: CDR1 SQVTM, CDR2 ANQGSEA. CDR3 bases: TGCAGCGTTATCGGGACTAGCGGGATGAACTTATGGACCCAGTACTTC. This codes for CSVIGTSGMNLWTQYF.

The gene calls are TRBV29-1 and TRBJ2-1, with D perhaps matching TRBD1 (6 bases). V gave up 6 bases and J gave up 1 base, with 19 bases separating them. The CDR3 length is 16 residues. Looked up from germline, CDR1 is SQVTM and CDR2 is ANQGSEA. In DNA form, the CDR3 reads TGCAGCGTCCACCAAGGGGTAGGGGGTTCCTACAATGAGCAGTTCTTC. Amino acid sequence: CSVHQGVGGSYNEQFF.

This clone was found a few times. The V gene is TRBV6-1, the J gene TRBJ2-3; tentative D call: TRBD1 (6 bases). Between the trimmed V and J ends, which lost 0 bases and 2 bases, there was a span of 9 bases. CDR3 length equals 15 residues. Germline V gives CDR1 MNHNS, CDR2 SASEGT. CDR3 nucleotide sequence: TGTGCCAGCAGTGAAGCGAGGGGGTACACAGATACGCAGTATTTT. Translating it yields CASSEARGYTDTQYF.

The chain carries TRBV5-1 and TRBJ2-7, with 7 bases fitting TRBD1. The CDR3 length is 18 residues. The germline gives CDR1 SGHRS, CDR2 YFSETQ. Losses at the gene ends were 1 base for V and 0 bases for J; bases not matched to a gene: 13. CDR3 amino acids: CASSLSTRDSSSSYEQYF. The CDR3 nucleotides read TGCGCCAGCAGCTTGTCCACCCGGGACAGTAGTAGCTCCTACGAGCAGTACTTC. Full variable domain (outside the CDR3, taken from reference TRBV5-1 and TRBJ2-7): KAGVTQTPRYLIKTRGQQVTLSCSPISGHRSVSWYQQTPGQGLQFLFEYFSETQRNKGNFPGRFSGRQFSNSRSEMNVSTLELGDSALYLCASSLSTRDSSSSYEQYFGPGTRLTVT.

The V and J genes are TRBV15 and TRBJ2-3; no clear D gene. CDR1 LNHNV and CDR2 YYDKDF come from the germline V gene (reference sequence). The CDR3 is made up of 17 amino acids. V gave up 4 bases and J gave up 0 bases, with 17 bases separating them. CDR3 in DNA: TGTGCCACCAGCAAGGCGGCGTTAACGCAGAGCACAGATACGCAGTATTTT. Protein: CATSKAALTQSTDTQYF.

This clone showed up just a few times. V gene TRBV12-2 combines with J gene TRBJ2-7; the tabulated D call, TRBD1, remains unverified against the DNA. TRBV12-2 corresponds to a pseudogene. The CDR3 loop spans 21 amino acids. The CDR3 here is CASRPLRERDRGVLNPYEQYF. The CDR3, as DNA: TGTGCAAGTCGCCCTTTAAGGGAGAGGGACAGGGGGGTTCTAAATCCCTACGAGCAGTACTTC.

This rearrangement joins TRBV6-6 to TRBJ2-6, with a possible D match to TRBD2 (5 bases). Germline values: CDR1 MNHNY, CDR2 SVGAGI (reference sequence). V was cut by 9 bases and J by 2 bases, with 11 bases left in between. This CDR3 is built from 14 residues. CDR3: CASLYGTGANVLTF. DNA of the CDR3: TGTGCCAGTCTTTACGGGACTGGGGCCAACGTCCTGACTTTC.

The J gene is TRBJ2-7, the V gene TRBV19, with 9 bases fitting TRBD1. Germline CDR1 LNHDA, CDR2 SQIVND (reference sequence). The CDR3 is 14 residues long. J gave up 9 bases and V 5 bases, and 11 bases lay outside the gene matches. This chain's CDR3 is CASSPGQGFVGQYF. DNA for the CDR3: TGTGCCAGTAGTCCGGGACAGGGCTTCGTCGGGCAGTACTTC.

The chain couples TRBV7-8 to TRBJ1-2; 8 bases map to TRBD1. V lost 3 bases and J lost 6; bases outside the gene matches: 6. The CDR3 has 14 residues. Germline lookup yields CDR1 SGHVS and CDR2 FQNEAQ. This CDR3 reads CASSFAGGPDGYTF. CDR3 sequence (DNA): TGTGCCAGCAGCTTCGCAGGGGGCCCGGATGGCTACACCTTC.